Following are 4 T cell receptor beta chains from one sample sequenced in a study of T cells in Graves' hyperthyroidism and ophthalmopathy. Amplified regions were TCR beta CDR3 sequences from RNA transcripts. Using the HTBI primer set, a first-round RT-PCR was run on the TCR CDR3. MiXCR, applied by TCRdb to the multiplex PCR reads, yields one record per CDR3 protein. The table shows around 690,000 distinct CDR3 sequences, with 17% occurring only once. The specimen was blood. Receptors were obtained from a man in his fifties or sixties with Graves' hyperthyroidism.

This clonotype appeared a few times. The chain couples TRBV28 to TRBJ1-2; the D is unclear. CDR3 size: 16 residues. V lost 6 bases and J 8 bases, leaving 25 bases between the germline ends. Germline values: CDR1 MDHEN, CDR2 SYDVKM. CDR3 loop: CASRSHGSEGYRGYTF. The CDR3 coding sequence is TGTGCCAGCAGATCTCATGGCTCCGAAGGTTACCGCGGCTACACCTTC.

This clonotype was seen at least ten times. The chain carries TRBV27 and TRBJ2-7; tentative D call: TRBD2 (6 bases). The germline gives CDR1 MNHEY, CDR2 SMNVEV (reference sequence). Trimming took 5 bases from V and 3 from J, leaving 14 bases between them. The CDR3 consists of 14 residues. The CDR3 DNA reads as TGTGCCAGCAGTCTAGCGAGAGCCTTCTACGAGCAGTACTTC. This translates into CASSLARAFYEQYF.

This clonotype was counted at least ten times. The chain has TRBV5-1 and TRBJ2-1; D ambiguous. The CDR3 runs to 16 residues. The germline CDR1 and CDR2 sequences are SGHRS and YFSETQ. Trimming stripped 4 bases from V and 4 bases from J, with 18 bases between. CDR3 nucleotides: TGCGCCAGCAGCCCAGTCGACCCCGCCCCTTACAATGAGCAGTTCTTC. This gives the protein CASSPVDPAPYNEQFF.

The table lists this clonotype with a few counts. The chain joins TRBV5-1 to TRBJ2-7; TRBD1 matches 11 bases. Germline CDR1 and CDR2: SGHRS and YFSETQ. The trim removed 5 bases at V and 2 bases at J, leaving 12 bases unmatched. The CDR3 extends over 17 amino acids. The DNA for the CDR3 is TGCGCCAGCAGACCCTCGGCCGGGACAGGGGGGGCCTACGAGCAGTACTTC. Its translation is CASRPSAGTGGAYEQYF.